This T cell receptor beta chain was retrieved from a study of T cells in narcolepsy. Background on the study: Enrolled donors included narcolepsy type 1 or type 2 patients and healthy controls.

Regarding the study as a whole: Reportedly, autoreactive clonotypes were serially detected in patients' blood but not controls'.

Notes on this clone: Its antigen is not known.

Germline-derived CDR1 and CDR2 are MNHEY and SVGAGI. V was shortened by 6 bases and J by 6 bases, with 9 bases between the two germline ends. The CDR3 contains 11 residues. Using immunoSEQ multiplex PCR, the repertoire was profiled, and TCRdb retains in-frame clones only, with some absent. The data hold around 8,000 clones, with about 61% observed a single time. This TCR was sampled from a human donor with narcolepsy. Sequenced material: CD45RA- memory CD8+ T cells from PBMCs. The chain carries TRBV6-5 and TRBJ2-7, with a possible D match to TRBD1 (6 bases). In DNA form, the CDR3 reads TGTGCCAGCAGAACAGGGATCGAGCAGTACTTC. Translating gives CASRTGIEQYF.